These 13 T cell receptor beta chains were sequenced from one sample in a study of CD8 T cells in ankylosing spondylitis. General observations from the study: Blood of patients with ankylosing spondylitis appeared to be characterized by a TCR beta motif of about 8 highly homologous variants.

For these TCRs, the target antigens are not known. TCRdb independently ran MiXCR on the 5' RACE reads; one entry per CDR3 protein. Among fewer than 500,000 distinct CDR3 sequences, 20% to 25% were seen once, and the ten largest hold 16%. The material sequenced was blood, either unsorted or a sorted T cell fraction (not recorded which). The source of these receptors is a male donor with ankylosing spondylitis.

The table lists this clonotype with many counts. The rearrangement links TRBV24-1 to TRBJ2-1, with 9 bases that match TRBD2. Germline values: CDR1 KGHDR, CDR2 SFDVKD. With 5 bases clipped from V and 6 bases from J, the junction kept 7 bases outside the gene matches. The CDR3 contains 15 residues. The CDR3 sequence is CATSVSLAGSNEQFF. In DNA form, the CDR3 reads TGTGCCACCAGTGTCAGTCTAGCGGGAAGCAATGAGCAGTTCTTC.

The chain uses TRBV5-6 and TRBJ2-1, with D possibly matching TRBD2 (6 bases). The CDR3 runs to 13 residues. V lost 6 bases to trimming and J lost 6 bases, with 13 bases between them. Germline V lookup: CDR1 SGHDT, CDR2 YYEEEE. CDR3 loop: CASIQDYTNEQFF. CDR3 DNA: TGTGCCAGCATCCAGGACTATACCAATGAGCAGTTCTTC.

The J gene is TRBJ2-2, the V gene TRBV6-5, with 8 positions matching TRBD1. The V gene end was trimmed by 2 bases and the J gene end by 1 base; junction bases not matched to a gene: 6. Germline CDR1 is MNHEY and CDR2 is SVGAGI. The CDR3 length is 17 residues. CDR3: CASSYDGQGRNTGELFF. The CDR3 DNA follows: TGTGCCAGCAGTTACGACGGACAGGGAAGGAACACCGGGGAGCTGTTTTTT.

V is TRBV4-3 and J is TRBJ2-1, with D tentatively TRBD2 (5 bases). Per the germline V gene, CDR1 is LGHNA and CDR2 is YSLEER. The CDR3 runs 15 residues. Trimming stripped 0 bases from V and 2 bases from J, with 8 bases between. CDR3 region: CASSQEGVPYNEQFF. DNA of the CDR3: TGCGCCAGCAGCCAAGAGGGAGTACCCTACAATGAGCAGTTCTTC.

This clonotype was seen more than once but under ten times. V is TRBV11-3 and J is TRBJ2-1; TRBD2 matches at 7 bases. The CDR3 runs to 15 residues. The germline V gene encodes CDR1 SGHNT and CDR2 YENEEA. V shed 9 bases, J shed 2 bases, and the junction held 10 bases outside the gene matches. The CDR3: CASSWAGVTYNEQFF. The CDR3 nucleotides read TGTGCCAGTTCTTGGGCGGGAGTTACCTACAATGAGCAGTTCTTC.

This clonotype has only a few counts. The chain combines TRBV10-3 with TRBJ1-1; the match to TRBD1 covers 9 bases. The CDR3 is made up of 14 amino acids. Looked up from germline, CDR1 is ENHRY and CDR2 is SYGVKD. The trim removed 8 bases at V and 5 bases at J, leaving 9 bases unmatched. The CDR3 DNA is TGTGCCATCGGATACAGGGGGCGACGTACTGAAGCTTTCTTT. Translating gives CAIGYRGRRTEAFF.

This chain uses TRBV10-3 with TRBJ2-7, with 9 bases lining up with TRBD1. J gave up 3 bases and V 7 bases, and 4 bases lay outside the gene matches. This CDR3 has 13 amino acids. The germline CDR1 and CDR2 sequences are ENHRY and SYGVKD. CDR3 in amino acids: CAITPGQGYEQYF. The CDR3 bases are TGTGCCATCACTCCGGGACAGGGCTACGAGCAGTACTTC.

The genes are TRBV5-1 and TRBJ2-7, with TRBD2 as a possible D gene (5 bases). Germline-derived CDR1 and CDR2 are SGHRS and YFSETQ. V lost 2 bases and J lost 2, with 11 bases in between. CDR3 length: 14 amino acids. CDR3 residues: CASSFPGSPYEQYF. In DNA, the CDR3 is TGCGCCAGCAGCTTTCCGGGGTCCCCCTACGAGCAGTACTTC. The entire variable domain, with the rest obtained from reference TRBV5-1 and TRBJ2-7, is as follows: KAGVTQTPRYLIKTRGQQVTLSCSPISGHRSVSWYQQTPGQGLQFLFEYFSETQRNKGNFPGRFSGRQFSNSRSEMNVSTLELGDSALYLCASSFPGSPYEQYFGPGTRLTVT.

This chain connects TRBV6-6 to TRBJ1-4, with D possibly TRBD1 on 6 matching bases. The CDR3 is 13 residues long. The germline CDR1 and CDR2 sequences are MNHNY and SVGAGI (reference sequence). Trimming removed 6 bases from V and 10 bases from J, with 15 bases in between. DNA of the CDR3: TGTGCCAGCAGCGAACGGACAGAGGGAAAACTGTTTTTT. Protein: CASSERTEGKLFF.

This clonotype was counted between two and nine times. The chain is built from TRBV6-1 and TRBJ1-5; TRBD1 agrees at 9 bases. The J segment lost 6 bases and the V segment lost 5 bases, leaving 2 bases of the junction unmatched. The germline CDR1 and CDR2 sequences are MNHNS and SASEGT. The CDR3 runs to 13 residues. The CDR3 protein is CASSPTGGQPQHF. In DNA form, the CDR3 reads TGTGCCAGCAGTCCGACAGGGGGTCAGCCCCAGCATTTT.

The sample holds a few counts of this clonotype. V is TRBV28 and J is TRBJ2-2, with a possible D match to TRBD1 (6 bases). In germline, CDR1 is MDHEN, CDR2 SYDVKM. V lost 7 bases, J lost 3 bases, and 12 bases lay in between. This CDR3 has 14 amino acids. The CDR3 DNA follows: TGTGCCAGCAAAGGGACACCGTACACCGGGGAGCTGTTTTTT. Its protein product is CASKGTPYTGELFF.

This clonotype was observed a handful of times. The rearrangement joins TRBV29-1 to TRBJ1-3; D is uncertain. Trimming took 4 bases from V and 4 from J, leaving 5 bases between them. Germline assignment: CDR1 SQVTM and CDR2 ANQGSEA. There are 11 residues in the CDR3. The CDR3 loop reads CSVGSGNTIYF. The CDR3 DNA is TGCAGCGTTGGATCCGGAAACACCATATATTTT.

A few counts support this clonotype. The chain uses TRBV29-1 and TRBJ2-3; no clear D gene. The CDR3 covers 13 residues. Germline V gene sequence: CDR1 SQVTM, CDR2 ANQGSEA. V lost 4 bases, J lost 2 bases, and 10 bases lay in between. CDR3 in DNA: TGCAGCGTTGTAGGGCGGAACACAGATACGCAGTATTTT. Amino acids: CSVVGRNTDTQYF.